This T cell receptor beta chain was sequenced in a study of blood T cell repertoires in COVID-19. Produced via immunoSEQ multiplex PCR; TCRdb's table is partial and in-frame only. This table holds roughly 180,000 clones, roughly 80% found once. This clone appeared once. Germline trimming cut 3 bases from V and 0 bases from J; bases unmatched to any gene: 4. CDR3 size: 15 residues. In germline, CDR1 is SGHVS, CDR2 FQNEAQ. The sequence derives from a man in his fifties who had recovered from COVID-19. V usage is TRBV7-8 and J usage is TRBJ2-5; 7 nucleotides align to TRBD2. The sample consisted of PBMCs or T cells enriched from blood (not recorded which). Here the CDR3 DNA reads TGTGCCAGCAGCTTCTCAGCGGGGTACCAAGAGACCCAGTACTTC. Translated, it gives CASSFSAGYQETQYF. Looking up the rest from reference TRBV7-8 and TRBJ2-5 gives the full variable domain: GAGVSQSPRYKVAKRGQDVALRCDPISGHVSLFWYQQALGQGPEFLTYFQNEAQLDKSGLPSDRFFAERPEGSVSTLKIQRTQQEDSAVYLCASSFSAGYQETQYFGPGTRLLVL.